These T cell receptor beta chains were read from a single sample in a study of vaccination and CD4 T cells after COVID-19. No antigen has been assigned to these receptors. TCRdb passed the PCR reads through MiXCR, listing each CDR3 protein once. Of some 25,000 distinct CDR3 sequences listed, approximately 56% were seen once; the top ten hold approximately 8%. Sequencing was done on a sample of CD4+ T cells from blood, cultured in vitro. These receptors were obtained from a human donor who had recovered from COVID-19. CDR3s include the opening cysteine and the closing phenylalanine or tryptophan. A D gene is named only where the DNA matches it firmly. The listing skips clone size in some rows; elsewhere it reads once, few, many or a size class.

D,size,V,J,DNA,CDR3
NA,once,TRBV20-1,TRBJ1-1,TGCAGTGCTCGACGGTCGGGCAACACTGAAGCTTTCTTT,CSARRSGNTEAFF
NA,NA,TRBV6-1,TRBJ1-1,TGTGCCAGCAGTCTAGAAAGGCCTGAAGCTTTCTTT,CASSLERPEAFF
NA,NA,TRBV28,TRBJ1-5,TGTGCCACCCAAGGGGGGGTCAATCAGCCCCAGCATTTT,CATQGGVNQPQHF
NA,NA,TRBV30,TRBJ2-7,TGTGCCTGGAGAAATCCAGGGCTCGGGGAGCAGTACTTC,CAWRNPGLGEQYF
NA,NA,TRBV15,TRBJ1-2,TGTGCCACCAGCAGAGATTTAACGTCGAACTATGGCTACACCTTC,CATSRDLTSNYGYTF
TRBD1,NA,TRBV19,TRBJ2-7,TGTGCCAGTAGCCCCGGGACAGGCCGATCCCCCTACGAGCAGTACTTC,CASSPGTGRSPYEQYF
TRBD2,NA,TRBV2,TRBJ2-5,TGTGCCAGCAGTGCGGGGAGGGGCCAAGAGACCCAGTACTTC,CASSAGRGQETQYF
NA,few,TRBV28,TRBJ1-5,TGTGCCAGTGTGCCAGGAGGGCGTGTTGCGTCAGATTTT,CASVPGGRVASDF
TRBD1,few,TRBV2,TRBJ1-1,TGTGCCAGCAGGAAGGACAGGGGGGGGATAGGTGAAGCTTTCTTT,CASRKDRGGIGEAFF
NA,few,TRBV24-1,TRBJ1-2,TGTGCCACCAGTGATGCCTTTGCGGGGGCGCGTGGTGGCTACACCTTC,CATSDAFAGARGGYTF
NA,few,TRBV6-1,TRBJ1-1,TGTGCCAGCAGTGGTCGGGGCCCGAACACTGAAGCTTTCTTT,CASSGRGPNTEAFF
TRBD2,NA,TRBV7-2,TRBJ2-2,TGTGCCAGCAGCCCCCCATGGGGAGGGGTCCACACCGGGGAGCTGTTTTTT,CASSPPWGGVHTGELFF
NA,NA,TRBV20-1,TRBJ2-3,TGCAGTGCCCCAGTGAGCCAGCGGCGCACAGATACGCAGTATTTT,CSAPVSQRRTDTQYF
TRBD1,NA,TRBV28,TRBJ2-1,TGTGCCAGCAGTTTTTCGGGACAGGGCTCCTACAATGAGCAGTTCTTC,CASSFSGQGSYNEQFF
NA,NA,TRBV6-5,TRBJ2-6,TGTGCCAGCAGTTACTCGATCGCCTCTGGGGCCAACGTCCTGACTTTC,CASSYSIASGANVLTF
NA,once,TRBV5-1,TRBJ2-3,TGCGCCAGCAGCCAGGGTACTAGCACAGATACGCAGTATTTT,CASSQGTSTDTQYF
NA,NA,TRBV20-1,TRBJ1-1,TGCAGTGCTAGTAGGGGTAATCCTAAGACTGAAGCTTTCTTT,CSASRGNPKTEAFF
NA,NA,TRBV7-2,TRBJ2-5,TGTGCCAGCAGCTTACGCAAAGACGAAGAGACCCAGTACTTC,CASSLRKDEETQYF
NA,NA,TRBV20-1,TRBJ1-3,TGCAGTGCCTCGAACAGGGCTGGTGGAAACACCATATATTTT,CSASNRAGGNTIYF
NA,NA,TRBV19,TRBJ1-1,TGTGCCAGTAGGGGGGTGAACACTGAAGCTTTCTTT,CASRGVNTEAFF
NA,NA,TRBV4-1,TRBJ1-5,TGCGCCAGCAGCCAAGTTGAGGGTCGGGGTCAGCCCCAGCATTTT,CASSQVEGRGQPQHF
NA,NA,TRBV7-2,TRBJ2-2,TGTGCCAGCAGCTCTCACAGGGCCGGGGAGCTGTTTTTT,CASSSHRAGELFF
NA,NA,TRBV19,TRBJ1-3,TGTGCCAGTAGCGTAATTATGACAGGCTTTGGAAACACCATATATTTT,CASSVIMTGFGNTIYF
NA,NA,TRBV3-1,TRBJ2-7,TGTGCCAGCACCCCCAATCGACAGCGGCTCTACGAGCAGTACTTC,CASTPNRQRLYEQYF
NA,few,TRBV29-1,TRBJ2-5,TGCAGCGTTGAACGGGTTGGCCTCCAAGAGACCCAGTACTTC,CSVERVGLQETQYF
NA,once,TRBV4-2,TRBJ1-3,TGTGCCAGCAGCCACCCCGTGGCGACCTCTGGAAACACCATATATTTT,CASSHPVATSGNTIYF
TRBD2,NA,TRBV7-7,TRBJ2-5,TGTGCCAGCAGCAAGACTAGCGGGAGTGAAGAGACCCAGTACTTC,CASSKTSGSEETQYF
NA,NA,TRBV18,TRBJ2-3,TGTGCCAGCTCACTCTCCCAGTCAGATACGCAGTATTTT,CASSLSQSDTQYF
NA,once,TRBV19,TRBJ2-3,TGTGCCAGTAATCAGCGGAGGGTCACAGATACGCAGTATTTT,CASNQRRVTDTQYF